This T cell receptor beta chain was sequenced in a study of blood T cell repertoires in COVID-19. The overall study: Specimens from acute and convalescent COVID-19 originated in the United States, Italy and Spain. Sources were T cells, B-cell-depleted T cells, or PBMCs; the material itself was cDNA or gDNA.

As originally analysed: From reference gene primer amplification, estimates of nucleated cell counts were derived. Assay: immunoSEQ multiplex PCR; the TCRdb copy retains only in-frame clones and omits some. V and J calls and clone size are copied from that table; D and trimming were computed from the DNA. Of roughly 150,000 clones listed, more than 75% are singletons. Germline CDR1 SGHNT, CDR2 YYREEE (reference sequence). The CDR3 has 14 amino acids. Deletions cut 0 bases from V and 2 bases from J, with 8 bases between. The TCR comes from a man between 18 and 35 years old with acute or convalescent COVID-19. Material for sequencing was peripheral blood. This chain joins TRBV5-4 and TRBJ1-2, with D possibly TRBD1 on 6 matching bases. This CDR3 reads CASSLGTENYGYTF. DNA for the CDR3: TGTGCCAGCAGCTTGGGGACAGAGAACTATGGCTACACCTTC. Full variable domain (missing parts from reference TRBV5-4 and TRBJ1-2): ETGVTQSPTHLIKTRGQQVTLRCSSQSGHNTVSWYQQALGQGPQFIFQYYREEENGRGNFPPRFSGLQFPNYSSELNVNALELDDSALYLCASSLGTENYGYTFGSGTRLTVV.